This T cell receptor beta chain was obtained from a study of T cell clonality in common variable immunodeficiency. V lost 4 bases, J lost 5 bases, and 9 bases stayed unmatched. The CDR3 loop spans 14 amino acids. Germline loops: CDR1 SGHNT, CDR2 YYREEE (reference sequence). Many counts were recorded for this clone. Its antigen remains unknown. The CDR3 end lies 3 residues beyond the end of the read and is filled in from the germline J gene. General study findings and limits: Shared TCRbeta clones were fewer between CVID subjects than controls.

The protocol was immunoSEQ multiplex PCR, while the TCRdb copy is restricted to in-frame clones and leaves out a portion. The sample has approximately 44,000 clones, none seen only once; the top ten hold more than 9%. The TCR comes from a person aged 18 to 75 in good health. The chain is built from TRBV5-4 and TRBJ2-7; 7 bases are shared with TRBD1. The material sequenced was peripheral blood mononuclear cells. CDR3 sequence reads: CASSSRQGIDEQYF. The CDR3 bases that were read are TGTGCCAGCAGCAGTCGACAGGGTATCGACGAG.